A single T cell receptor beta chain is shown here with its context. What antigen it recognizes has not been identified. No quality values exist for individual bases; no much larger clone is one base distant. CD4+ T cells from unexposed donors were collected before the COVID-19 pandemic (2011-2018). To separate naive from memory CD4+ T cells, cryopreserved PBMCs first underwent CD4 enrichment and then EasySep naive CD4+ T cell enrichment. The leukapheresis product used for the unexposed donors was purchased from a commercial source. Ficoll-Paque PLUS gradient centrifugation was used to isolate PBMCs from leukapheresis product or whole blood. PBMCs were either cryopreserved at -140 degrees C or used fresh in the expansion assay. The QIAamp Micro DNA Kit was used to extract genomic DNA from the CD4+ T cells. The data stem from a study of CD4 T cells in relation to SARS-CoV-2 and coronaviruses (dated by TCRdb to about 2021). For the study in its entirety: Shared crossreactive spike epitopes were mapped to their HLA restriction using patient-derived lymphoblastoid cell lines. Memory CD4+ T cell crossreactivity between SARS-CoV-2 and common cold coronavirus spike proteins was assessed at the TCR clonotype level in the study. The Adaptive Biotechnologies TCR-sequencing kit was used to sequence samples from a few pre-COVID donors and the naive versus memory experiments, whereas other data were Illumina-based. For other donors in the study, expansion assays were sequenced with a different, Illumina-based TCR-beta assay.

Deep-resolution immunoSEQ TCR-beta sequencing was performed on DNA from uncultured naive and memory CD4+ T cells. In the paper's pipeline: During preprocessing, nonproductive sequences were discarded, as were any CDR3s that did not begin with C, did not end with F or W, or were shorter than 7 amino acids. Cultured and uncultured naive and memory CD4+ repertoires were searched for CDR3s previously identified as spike- and CEF-reactive. After three terminal residues were trimmed from each end, CDR3 homology was quantified as pairwise Levenshtein distance using the stringdist R package. This immuneACCESS table, as held by TCRdb, lists in-frame sequences with V and J called but not all clones. Of the missing ones, under half trace to an unresolved V gene in checked studies; the others have no known cause. D and trimming were read from the DNA, whereas the V and J calls and clone size are those reported in that table. Present in this sample are 68,000 or so clones, over 90% of which were seen just once. The top ten clonotypes cover under 0.25% of the sample.

Results and caveats for the whole study, not just this receptor: Crossreactivity analysis was centred on spike protein, so crossreactivity against other viral proteins was not assessed. Small numbers of patients and of tested TCRs limited the study. In roughly two thirds of donors, memory CD4+ clonotypes turned up that crossrecognized SARS-CoV-2 and at least one common cold coronavirus spike. Sequencing of naive versus memory cells indicated that the assay detects memory recall responses, not primary responses primed during culture. Crossreactive clones showed significantly weaker SARS-CoV-2-driven expansion than monoreactive clones, consistent with antigenic imprinting. Because no donor provided both pre-pandemic and post-infection samples, tracing the source of pre-existing responses was limited.

The CDR3 contains 14 residues, cysteine and phenylalanine counted. Of the read, only the CDR3 DNA is kept; its 42 bases are in frame from base 1. V is cut by 3 bases and J by 3 bases, and the space between the germline ends is 9 bases. In the germline V gene (reference sequence), CDR1 corresponds to GTSNPN and CDR2 to SVGIG. This sequence uses TRBV30 and TRBJ1-6; no confident D gene assignment can be made. Sample: naive CD4+ T cells from PBMCs. What this sample's cell subset or site label stands for: naive CD4+ T cells isolated by negative enrichment. The receptor was derived from a human donor in good health. This receptor has the CDR3 CAWRGYLYNSPLHF. The nucleotide sequence is TGTGCCTGGAGAGGGTATCTCTATAATTCACCCCTCCACTTT.